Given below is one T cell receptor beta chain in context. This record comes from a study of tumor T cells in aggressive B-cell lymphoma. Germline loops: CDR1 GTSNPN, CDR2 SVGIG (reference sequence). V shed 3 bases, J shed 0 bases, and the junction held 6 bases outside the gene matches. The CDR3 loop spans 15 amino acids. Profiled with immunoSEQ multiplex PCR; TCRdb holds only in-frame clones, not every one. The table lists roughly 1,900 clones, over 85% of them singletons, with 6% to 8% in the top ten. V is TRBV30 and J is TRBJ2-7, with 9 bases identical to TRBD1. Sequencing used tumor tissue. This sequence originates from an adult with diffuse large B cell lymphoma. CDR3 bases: TGTGCCTGGAGGCGACAGGGGGGCTTCTCCTACGAGCAGTACTTC. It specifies CAWRRQGGFSYEQYF.